Listed here are 15 T cell receptor beta chains from one sample, sequenced in a study of shared clonotypes between healthy human individuals. Using immunoSEQ multiplex PCR, the repertoire was profiled, and TCRdb retains in-frame clones only, with some absent. The table has some 2,500,000 clones, over 85% seen once. Material: naive CD4+ T cells from PBMCs. Noted subset: CD45RA+ positively selected. All receptors derive from a man between 18 and 29 years old in good health. Some clones in this sample may be carry-over from other donors' samples.

This chain uses TRBV2 with TRBJ2-5; D possibly corresponds to TRBD1 (6 bases). V gave up 8 bases and J gave up 4 bases, with 23 bases separating them. CDR1 and CDR2 (germline): SNHLY, FYNNEI. The CDR3 contains 16 residues. The CDR3 reads CASCPRFRGFGETQYF. The CDR3 region has the DNA TGTGCCAGCTGCCCTAGATTCAGGGGCTTTGGAGAGACCCAGTACTTC.

This rearrangement joins TRBV5-5 to TRBJ1-3; the D is unclear. The CDR3 runs to 16 residues. In germline, CDR1 is SGHKS, CDR2 YYEKEE (reference sequence). The V and J ends lost 4 bases and 3 bases respectively, with 17 bases between them. The DNA for the CDR3 is TGTGCCAGCAGCCTGACATTGATGGTCGTTGGAAACACCATATATTTT. This sequence encodes CASSLTLMVVGNTIYF. The full variable domain, rest sourced from reference TRBV5-5 and TRBJ1-3, is DAGVTQSPTHLIKTRGQQVTLRCSPISGHKSVSWYQQVLGQGPQFIFQYYEKEERGRGNFPDRFSARQFPNYSSELNVNALLLGDSALYLCASSLTLMVVGNTIYFGEGSWLTVV.

This chain uses TRBV10-3 with TRBJ1-2; 7 bases fit TRBD1. The CDR3 contains 13 residues. The J segment lost 4 bases and the V segment lost 6 bases, leaving 5 bases of the junction unmatched. Germline loops: CDR1 ENHRY, CDR2 SYGVKD. CDR3 in amino acids: CAIRGDSTYGYTF. CDR3 bases: TGTGCCATCAGAGGGGACAGTACCTATGGCTACACCTTC.

This clone was counted between two and nine times. The V and J genes are TRBV14 and TRBJ2-2, with 11 bases matching TRBD2. This CDR3 is 18 amino acids long. The germline gives CDR1 SGHDN, CDR2 FVKESK. V trimming: 0 bases; J trimming: 6 bases; junction bases outside the gene matches: 9. Written as DNA, the CDR3 is TGTGCCAGCAGCCAAGATCCAACTAGCGGGAGAGGTGCCGGGGAGCTGTTTTTT. It specifies CASSQDPTSGRGAGELFF.

The chain is built from TRBV6-5 and TRBJ2-1; 10 bases line up with TRBD1. Losses at the gene ends were 6 bases for V and 7 bases for J; bases not matched to a gene: 9. The CDR3 runs to 15 residues. The V gene's germline CDR1 is MNHEY and CDR2 SVGAGI. The CDR3 DNA is TGTGCCAGCAGGAACGCCGGGACAGGGGCTAATGAGCAGTTCTTC. Its protein product is CASRNAGTGANEQFF.

The chain combines TRBV23-1 with TRBJ2-1; tentatively, D is TRBD1 or TRBD2 (5 bases each). TRBV23-1 is assigned to the ORF class and has an uncertain function. V lost 8 bases and J lost 14, with 13 bases in between. The CDR3 contains 10 residues. CDR3 in amino acids: CASGTGTEFF. CDR3 coding DNA: TGCGCCAGCGGAACCGGGACGGAGTTCTTC.

The J gene is TRBJ2-7, the V gene TRBV6-5; 9 bases align to TRBD1. The CDR3 extends over 13 amino acids. The V and J ends lost 7 bases and 3 bases, in that order; junction bases with no gene match: 4. Germline V gene lookup returns CDR1 MNHEY and CDR2 SVGAGI. CDR3 DNA sequence: TGTGCCAGCACCCGGGGACAGGGCTACGAGCAGTACTTC. Residues: CASTRGQGYEQYF.

The V gene is TRBV7-2, the J gene TRBJ1-2; 10 bases align to TRBD1. The germline V gene has CDR1 SGHTA and CDR2 FQGNSA. This CDR3 comprises 14 residues. V was clipped by 5 bases and J by 8 bases; unmatched bases: 8. The CDR3 sequence: CASSTRTGGEGYTF. In DNA form, the CDR3 reads TGTGCCAGCAGCACCCGGACAGGGGGTGAAGGCTACACCTTC.

This chain links TRBV5-6 with TRBJ2-1, with D perhaps matching TRBD2 (6 bases). Germline CDR1 and CDR2: SGHDT and YYEEEE. Deletions cut 1 base from V and 2 bases from J, with 13 bases between. The CDR3 extends over 16 amino acids. This chain's CDR3 is CASSLWRGNPYNEQFF. The CDR3 bases are TGTGCCAGCAGCTTGTGGCGGGGCAATCCCTACAATGAGCAGTTCTTC.

The gene calls are TRBV29-1 and TRBJ2-2; no reliable D call. Trimming pared 6 bases from V and 8 bases from J, leaving 16 bases between. Germline loops: CDR1 SQVTM, CDR2 ANQGSEA. The CDR3 has 13 residues. The CDR3 region has the DNA TGCAGCGTCGGAAGTACCACACAAGGGGAGCTGTTTTTT. Its protein product is CSVGSTTQGELFF.

This chain uses TRBV5-5 with TRBJ2-5; D is unresolved. This CDR3 is built from 15 residues. The V end lost 2 bases, the J end lost 0 bases, and 11 bases lay between the germline ends. Per the germline V gene, CDR1 is SGHKS and CDR2 is YYEKEE (reference sequence). CDR3: CASSFHLRNQETQYF. The CDR3 DNA reads as TGTGCCAGCAGCTTCCATCTGCGGAACCAAGAGACCCAGTACTTC.

The chain recombines TRBV5-4 with TRBJ2-5; D assignment may be TRBD1 or TRBD2 (5 bases each). The CDR3 has 15 amino acids. Deletions cut 4 bases from V and 2 bases from J, with 15 bases between. Germline V gene lookup returns CDR1 SGHNT and CDR2 YYREEE (reference sequence). CDR3 amino acids: CASSLNGGVQETQYF. CDR3 DNA: TGTGCCAGCAGCCTGAATGGGGGAGTGCAAGAGACCCAGTACTTC.

The rearrangement uses TRBV4-2 and TRBJ1-4; 11 nucleotides match TRBD1. V was pared by 1 base and J by 8 bases, with 6 bases of the junction left unmatched. Germline loops: CDR1 LGHNA, CDR2 YNFKEQ. The CDR3 contains 16 residues. CDR3 sequence (DNA): TGTGCCAGCAGCCAAGGCCGGACAGGGGGCGAAGAAAAACTGTTTTTT. It is translated as CASSQGRTGGEEKLFF.

The V gene is TRBV5-1, the J gene TRBJ1-4; D is unresolved. Germline V gives CDR1 SGHRS, CDR2 YFSETQ. Trimming took 4 bases from V and 8 from J, leaving 18 bases between them. This CDR3 has 15 residues. The CDR3 DNA is TGCGCCAGCAGCCCGGGATTGAGGGCTGGGGAAAAACTGTTTTTT. It codes for CASSPGLRAGEKLFF.

The V gene is TRBV6-5, the J gene TRBJ2-2; 8 nucleotides match TRBD1. The CDR3 sequence is 15 residues long. J was trimmed by 6 bases and V by 6 bases; bases with no gene match: 9. The germline V gene encodes CDR1 MNHEY and CDR2 SVGAGI. Here the CDR3 reads CASRRTGNFAGELFF. The CDR3 DNA follows: TGTGCCAGCAGGCGGACAGGGAATTTCGCCGGGGAGCTGTTTTTT.